These 18 T cell receptor beta chains share one sample of origin, sequenced in a study of blood T cell repertoires in COVID-19. Some clones are missing from TCRdb's copy, which holds only in-frame ones; the method was immunoSEQ multiplex PCR. In the table there are about 180,000 clones, approximately 85% of which are singletons. Sequencing was performed on PBMCs or T cells enriched from blood (not recorded which). The source is a young woman who had recovered from COVID-19.

This clone was observed once. The chain joins TRBV19 to TRBJ2-5; D is possibly TRBD2 (5 bases). This CDR3 comprises 13 residues. The germline CDR1 and CDR2 sequences are LNHDA and SQIVND (reference sequence). The V gene lost 1 base and the J gene lost 4 bases, with 7 bases spanning the gap. The CDR3: CASSIGTRETQYF. The CDR3 DNA sequence: TGTGCCAGTAGTATAGGTACTAGAGAGACCCAGTACTTC. Drawing the rest from reference TRBV19 and TRBJ2-5, the complete variable domain is DGGITQSPKYLFRKEGQNVTLSCEQNLNHDAMYWYRQDPGQGLRLIYYSQIVNDFQKGDIAEGYSVSREKKESFPLTVTSAQKNPTAFYLCASSIGTRETQYFGPGTRLLVL.

This chain connects TRBV10-3 to TRBJ2-2; 9 bases match TRBD2. Trimming took 0 bases from V and 1 from J; bases not matched to a gene: 6. This CDR3 is built from 18 residues. CDR1 and CDR2 (germline): ENHRY, SYGVKD. CDR3 nucleotides: TGTGCCATCAGTGAGTCCCATGATAGCGGGGGGAACACCGGGGAGCTGTTTTTT. Its protein product is CAISESHDSGGNTGELFF.

In the case of this clone: This sample includes further DNA sequences coding for the same CDR3. This rearrangement joins TRBV6-5 to TRBJ2-5, with 7 bases identical to TRBD1. CDR1 and CDR2 from the germline V gene are MNHEY and SVGAGI. This CDR3 contains 14 residues. The V gene end was trimmed by 3 bases and the J gene end by 0 bases; junction bases not matched to a gene: 1. Written as DNA, the CDR3 is TGTGCCAGCAGTTATGGGACAGACCAAGAGACCCAGTACTTC. Protein product: CASSYGTDQETQYF.

This rearrangement joins TRBV5-1 to TRBJ1-1, with D possibly TRBD1 on 6 matching bases. The CDR3 loop spans 14 amino acids. Trimming cost V 2 bases and J 4 bases, with 12 bases left between them. Looked up from germline, CDR1 is SGHRS and CDR2 is YFSETQ. CDR3 nucleotide sequence: TGCGCCAGCAGCTTCGCGGGGGCAGGCACTGAAGCTTTCTTT. Its protein is CASSFAGAGTEAFF.

V usage is TRBV7-9 and J usage is TRBJ2-7; TRBD2 matches 7 bases. Germline lookup yields CDR1 SEHNR and CDR2 FQNEAQ (reference sequence). The J segment lost 4 bases and the V segment lost 1 base, leaving 10 bases of the junction unmatched. The CDR3 runs 16 residues. The CDR3 spells CASSLVSRESDYEQYF. CDR3 bases: TGTGCCAGCAGCTTAGTGTCGCGGGAGTCCGATTACGAGCAGTACTTC.

The table lists this clone with a count of one. The V and J genes are TRBV6-4 and TRBJ2-1; 8 positions agree with TRBD1. The CDR3 runs to 15 residues. V lost 6 bases, J lost 8 bases, and 12 bases stayed unmatched. Germline-derived CDR1 and CDR2 are MRHNA and SNTAGT. The CDR3 loop reads CASSPSDRDSDEQFF. The CDR3 nucleotides are TGTGCCAGCAGCCCCTCGGACAGGGACTCGGATGAGCAGTTCTTC.

This sequence joins TRBV30 and TRBJ1-5, with D possibly being TRBD1 (5 bases). Germline CDR1 is GTSNPN and CDR2 is SVGIG (reference sequence). CDR3 length: 14 amino acids. V lost 3 bases, J lost 1 base, and 10 bases lay in between. The DNA of the CDR3 is TGTGCCTGGAGCAAGGGGCTAAGCAATCAGCCCCAGCATTTT. It encodes CAWSKGLSNQPQHF.

The chain uses TRBV3-1 (or the pseudogene TRBV3-2) and TRBJ1-6; D remains unclear. The V gene lost 1 base and the J gene lost 6 bases, with 13 bases spanning the gap. CDR3 length equals 16 residues. Germline V gene sequence: CDR1 LGHDT, CDR2 YNNKEL (reference sequence). CDR3 nucleotide sequence: TGTGCCAGCAGCCAAGGGATCCCCGGAGGTAATTCACCCCTCCACTTT. Protein product: CASSQGIPGGNSPLHF.

V usage is TRBV4-2 and J usage is TRBJ1-2, with D uncertain. Per germline, CDR1 LGHNA and CDR2 YNFKEQ. The CDR3 runs 14 residues. Trimming stripped 1 base from V and 4 bases from J, with 10 bases between. The CDR3 DNA sequence: TGTGCCAGCAGCCAAGGGCCGATTACCTATGGCTACACCTTC. As protein: CASSQGPITYGYTF.

The V gene is TRBV4-1, the J gene TRBJ2-1; tentative D call: TRBD1 (6 bases). The CDR3 runs to 15 residues. The ends were cut back, 4 bases at V and 10 bases at J, with 20 bases in the middle. In germline, CDR1 is MGHRA, CDR2 YSYEKL. CDR3 amino acids: CASSLYSAPQGEQFF. The CDR3 DNA follows: TGCGCCAGCAGCCTGTACAGTGCGCCTCAGGGGGAGCAGTTCTTC.

This sequence joins TRBV5-4 and TRBJ1-1; D not resolved. The length of the CDR3 is 14 residues. Trimming removed 4 bases at V and 2 bases at J, with 12 bases between. The germline V gene encodes CDR1 SGHNT and CDR2 YYREEE (reference sequence). CDR3 sequence reads: CASSAREDNTEAFF. The CDR3 bases are TGTGCCAGCAGCGCAAGGGAGGATAACACTGAAGCTTTCTTT.

V and J are TRBV19 and TRBJ1-2; TRBD1 agrees at 7 bases. The ends lost 5 bases at V and 6 bases at J; junction bases unmatched: 12. CDR3 size: 15 residues. Per germline, CDR1 LNHDA and CDR2 SQIVND (reference sequence). The CDR3 loop is CASSASHGQVNGYTF. CDR3 DNA sequence: TGTGCCAGTAGTGCCTCCCACGGACAGGTGAATGGCTACACCTTC.

The V and J genes are TRBV10-3 and TRBJ1-3, with 7 bases aligning to TRBD1. Germline loops: CDR1 ENHRY, CDR2 SYGVKD. V shed 10 bases and J 4 bases; nucleotides not matched to a gene: 4. The CDR3 loop spans 12 amino acids. The CDR3 here is CATGQSGNTIYF. The CDR3 DNA reads as TGTGCCACGGGACAGTCCGGAAACACCATATATTTT.

This chain links TRBV5-1 with TRBJ2-3, with 7 bases fitting TRBD2. Per the germline V gene, CDR1 is SGHRS and CDR2 is YFSETQ. V gave up 6 bases and J gave up 2 bases; unmatched junction bases: 6. The CDR3 totals 14 residues. The CDR3 DNA reads TGCGCCAGCACCGGCGGGAGATACACAGATACGCAGTATTTT. It specifies CASTGGRYTDTQYF.

In this sample, this clone turned up once. J is TRBJ1-1 and V is TRBV24-1; tentatively, D is TRBD1 (6 bases). The germline CDR1 and CDR2 sequences are KGHDR and SFDVKD. The CDR3 runs 13 residues. Trimming shortened V by 4 bases and J by 6 bases, and 11 bases separated the two germline ends. The CDR3 DNA follows: TGTGCCACCAGTGACAGGGGATTCGCTGAAGCTTTCTTT. Translated: CATSDRGFAEAFF.

The chain combines TRBV6-5 with TRBJ2-2; 9 positions agree with TRBD1. The V gene's germline CDR1 is MNHEY and CDR2 SVGAGI. V gave up 4 bases and J gave up 3 bases; unmatched junction bases: 6. This CDR3 has 16 amino acids. The CDR3 DNA follows: TGTGCCAGCAGTTCAACAGGGGGCCGAGACACCGGGGAGCTGTTTTTT. Its translation: CASSSTGGRDTGELFF.

The V gene is TRBV6-5, the J gene TRBJ2-2; D might be TRBD1 (5 bases). The V gene's germline CDR1 is MNHEY and CDR2 SVGAGI. This CDR3 spans 13 amino acids. Trimming shortened V by 7 bases and J by 6 bases, and 12 bases separated the two germline ends. CDR3 nucleotide sequence: TGTGCCAGCAAAATAGGGGATGCCGGGGAGCTGTTTTTT. It codes for CASKIGDAGELFF.

V and J are TRBV6-5 and TRBJ2-3; 8 positions agree with TRBD2. The germline V gene has CDR1 MNHEY and CDR2 SVGAGI. The CDR3 totals 14 residues. V was clipped by 6 bases and J by 3 bases; unmatched bases: 5. CDR3 loop: CASRDSGITDTQYF. CDR3 DNA: TGTGCCAGCAGGGATAGCGGGATAACAGATACGCAGTATTTT.